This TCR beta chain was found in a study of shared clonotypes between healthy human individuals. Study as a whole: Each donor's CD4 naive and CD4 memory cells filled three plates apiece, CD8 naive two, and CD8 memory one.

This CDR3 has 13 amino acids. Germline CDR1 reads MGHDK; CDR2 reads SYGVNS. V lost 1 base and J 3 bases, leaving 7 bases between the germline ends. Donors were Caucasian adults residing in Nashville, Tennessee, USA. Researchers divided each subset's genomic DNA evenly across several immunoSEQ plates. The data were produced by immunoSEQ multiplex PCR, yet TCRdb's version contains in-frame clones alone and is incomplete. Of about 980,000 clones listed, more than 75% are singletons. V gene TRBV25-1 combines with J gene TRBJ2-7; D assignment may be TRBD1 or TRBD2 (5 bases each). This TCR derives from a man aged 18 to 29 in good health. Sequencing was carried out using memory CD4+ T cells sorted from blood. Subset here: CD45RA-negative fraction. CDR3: CASSELGRYEQYF. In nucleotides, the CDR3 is TGTGCCAGCAGTGAATTGGGACGCTACGAGCAGTACTTC.